The T cell receptor (beta chain) described here comes from a study of Ad26.COV2.S vaccination and SARS-CoV-2 variants (dated by TCRdb to the early 2020s). Turning to the overall study: Vaccine-arm donors came from COV1001, a multicentre, randomized, double-blind, placebo-controlled phase I-IIa trial of Ad26.COV2.S in healthy adults. Ad26.COV2.S was administered intramuscularly at 5 x 10^10 or 1 x 10^11 viral particles, either as a single shot or as two shots given 56 days apart. The specificity and breadth of SARS-CoV-2-reactive T cell receptors after Ad26.COV2.S vaccination were assessed by TCRbeta repertoire sequencing. A total of 32 samples were included in the TCR-sequenced set, comprising roughly 20 Ad26.COV2.S vaccine recipients, 5 placebo recipients and 8 SARS-CoV-2 convalescent individuals. Participants in the trial were split at random into five groups of five each, receiving low-dose or high-dose Ad26.COV2.S once or twice, or else placebo on both occasions. Throughout the experiments and outcome assessment, investigators stayed blinded to trial group allocation. Overall study outcomes, separate from this receptor: After vaccination, spike-specific CD8+ and CD4+ T cell responses were reported to show substantial breadth. The study was not powered for comparison of responses between vaccine doses or regimens. According to the authors, total T cell responses may have been underestimated by the TCR breadth and depth analyses. Comparable non-spike TCR breadth was observed between vaccine and placebo recipients, consistent with only spike being contained in the vaccine. Compared with placebo recipients, Ad26.COV2.S recipients showed higher spike-specific TCR breadth (P = 0.0014).

Via the germline V gene (reference sequence), CDR1 is MNHNY and CDR2 SVGAGI. V lost 8 bases and J lost 8 bases, and the count of bases not matched to a germline gene is 4. The CDR3 covers 11 residues, taking in both the cysteine and the phenylalanine. Just CDR3 DNA is preserved here, 33 bases in frame from base 1. The meaning of the sample's treatment or condition label: over 15 received Ad26.COV2.S at low or high dose, single or two shots; about 5 received placebo; per-sample allocation not given. For vaccine and placebo recipients, repertoires were sequenced using samples collected on day 63 after the first injection. Between 29 July and 7 August 2020, Cohort 1b enrolled approximately 26 adults aged 18-55 years at one site in Boston, USA. Ad26.COV2.S was a replication-incompetent adenovirus type 26 vector that expressed a prefusion-stabilized SARS-CoV-2 spike protein derived from the original Wuhan strain.

Comment on this clone: Its recognized antigen is unknown. Base qualities are missing; no much larger clone stands one base away.

The immunoSEQ Assay was used to sequence TCRbeta CDR3 regions. After extraction, genomic DNA underwent amplification by bias-controlled multiplex PCR, followed by high-throughput sequencing. The authors' analysis ran thus. To quantify the absolute abundance of every unique TCRbeta CDR3 region, sequences were collapsed and filtered. T cell fraction was estimated by normalization of TCRbeta template counts to usable DNA, with usable DNA being measured through amplification of reference genes present in all nucleated cells. Repertoire TCRs were annotated as SARS-CoV-2-specific when V gene, CDR3 amino acid sequence and J gene were exactly matched to a known reactive TCR set. MIRA supplied the reference SARS-CoV-2 TCR set, which was filtered for enrichment in COVID-19-positive ImmuneCODE repertoires so that public or cross-reactive TCRs were removed. Using the MIRA antigens, annotated TCRs were further analysed by specific ORF or by position within an ORF. Breadth was defined as annotated unique rearrangements over total unique productive rearrangements; depth was the summed frequency of those rearrangements. Two-sided Wilcoxon rank-sum tests were applied when comparing TCR breadth between groups. The table was pulled from immuneACCESS by TCRdb, which kept in-frame rearrangements only. Such tables lose some clones; where checked, under half of the loss comes from unresolved V genes, and the rest has no known cause. V, J and clone size were drawn from that table, and D and trimming were deduced from the DNA. The sample contains over 250,000 clones, more than 70% of them found a single time. The ten top clones hold 2.5% to 3.5% of the sample.

This material consisted of peripheral blood, taken in a trial of Ad26.COV2.S vaccine versus placebo. This clonotype originated in a person aged 18 to 59 who received the Ad26.COV2.S COVID-19 vaccine or a placebo. Recombination joined TRBV6-6 with TRBJ1-2, with TRBD1 matching 8 junction bases. The CDR3 here reads CASGTGWGYTF. The DNA sequence reads TGTGCCAGCGGGACAGGTTGGGGCTACACCTTC.